These 16 T cell receptor beta chains were all obtained from the same sample, sequenced in a study of T cell responses to AZD1222 COVID-19 vaccine. The data were produced by immunoSEQ multiplex PCR, yet TCRdb's version contains in-frame clones alone and is incomplete. The sample holds roughly 160,000 clones; 90% to 95% are singletons and the top ten take 4.4%. Here the sequenced sample was peripheral blood, taken on day 0 of MenACWY control vaccination. The source of these receptors is an adult in good health.

V usage is TRBV18 and J usage is TRBJ2-2; weak D call: TRBD1 (6 bases). The V end was cut by 1 base, the J end by 0 bases, with 6 bases between. This CDR3 comprises 15 residues. Per germline, CDR1 KGHSH and CDR2 LQKENI. The CDR3 bases are TGTGCCAGCTCACCACGGACAGCGAACACCGGGGAGCTGTTTTTT. This codes for CASSPRTANTGELFF.

In this sample, this clone turned up once. The V call is TRBV10-2, the J call TRBJ1-6, with TRBD1 identical over 10 bases. Germline-derived CDR1 and CDR2 are WSHSY and SAAADI. The J segment lost 7 bases and the V segment lost 6 bases, leaving 6 bases of the junction unmatched. CDR3 length: 15 residues. Here the CDR3 DNA reads TGCGCCAGCAGGCCGGGACAGGGGACGAATTCACCCCTCCACTTT. This codes for CASRPGQGTNSPLHF.

The rearrangement joins TRBV5-1 to TRBJ2-4, with 9 bases lining up with TRBD2. J was trimmed by 8 bases and V by 2 bases; bases with no gene match: 14. This CDR3 region has 17 residues. Germline values: CDR1 SGHRS, CDR2 YFSETQ. The CDR3 DNA reads as TGCGCCAGCAGCTTAGCCGTGATAGCGGGAGATGCGGACATTCAGTACTTC. The encoded protein is CASSLAVIAGDADIQYF.

This chain connects TRBV25-1 to TRBJ1-2, with no clear D. CDR1 is MGHDK and CDR2 is SYGVNS in the germline V gene. V lost 1 base and J 5 bases, leaving 5 bases between the germline ends. This CDR3 is 12 amino acids long. The CDR3 here is CASSESRYGYTF. CDR3 DNA: TGTGCCAGCAGTGAATCTCGGTATGGCTACACCTTC.

This clone was detected only once. The V gene is TRBV30, the J gene TRBJ2-1; the match to TRBD2 covers 11 bases. V lost 2 bases and J lost 7; bases outside the gene matches: 10. Germline V CDR1 and CDR2: GTSNPN, SVGIG (reference sequence). CDR3 size: 16 residues. DNA for the CDR3: TGTGCCTGGAGTATTACCGGGACTAGCGGTGGGAATGAGCAGTTCTTC. Protein product: CAWSITGTSGGNEQFF.

This chain joins TRBV25-1 and TRBJ2-1; 10 nucleotides line up with TRBD1. J lost 7 bases, V lost 3 bases, and 3 bases had no gene match. Germline CDR1 and CDR2: MGHDK and SYGVNS. The CDR3 has 14 residues. The CDR3 sequence is CASSDWTGGNEQFF. The CDR3 bases are TGTGCCAGCAGTGACTGGACAGGGGGTAATGAGCAGTTCTTC.

In this sample, this clone turned up once. The chain combines TRBV28 with TRBJ2-7, with TRBD2 as a possible D gene (5 bases). In germline, CDR1 is MDHEN, CDR2 SYDVKM. V lost 3 bases and J lost 5, with 8 bases in between. The CDR3 length is 12 residues. CDR3 residues: CASSFEGNEQYF. For the CDR3, the DNA is TGTGCCAGCAGTTTTGAGGGAAACGAGCAGTACTTC.

The V gene is TRBV7-2, the J gene TRBJ1-1, with a possible D match to TRBD1 (5 bases). Germline lookup yields CDR1 SGHTA and CDR2 FQGNSA. The CDR3 has 13 amino acids. The V end lost 5 bases, the J end lost 5 bases, and 12 bases lay between the germline ends. The CDR3 sequence is CASSRQGRTEAFF. In nucleotides, the CDR3 is TGTGCCAGCAGCCGTCAGGGTAGGACTGAAGCTTTCTTT.

The genes are TRBV24-1 and TRBJ2-5; D tentatively reads TRBD1 or TRBD2 (5 bases each). Germline loops: CDR1 KGHDR, CDR2 SFDVKD. Between the trimmed V and J ends, which lost 9 bases and 2 bases, there was a span of 12 bases. This CDR3 region has 13 residues. CDR3 loop: CATALGGQETQYF. Here the CDR3 DNA reads TGTGCCACCGCGCTTGGGGGACAAGAGACCCAGTACTTC.

The rearrangement uses TRBV5-5 and TRBJ1-3; D unresolved. V dropped 0 bases and J dropped 7 bases, with 14 bases sitting between them. Germline CDR1 SGHKS, CDR2 YYEKEE (reference sequence). The CDR3 sequence is 15 residues long. The CDR3 DNA is TGTGCCAGCAGCTTGGTGGAATTGATGCAGAACACCATATATTTT. This translates into CASSLVELMQNTIYF.

The CDR3 DNA is TGTGCCAGCAGCTTAAAAAGGGACAGGAGCTATGGCTACACCTTC. Translation: CASSLKRDRSYGYTF. The chain is built from TRBV7-2 and TRBJ1-2, with 8 nucleotides matching TRBD1. Unmatched junction bases numbered 6, after V lost 2 bases and J lost 4 bases. In germline, CDR1 is SGHTA, CDR2 FQGNSA. This CDR3 is built from 15 residues. Full variable domain (missing parts from reference TRBV7-2 and TRBJ1-2): GAGVSQSPSNKVTEKGKDVELRCDPISGHTALYWYRQSLGQGLEFLIYFQGNSAPDKSGLPSDRFSAERTGGSVSTLTIQRTQQEDSAVYLCASSLKRDRSYGYTFGSGTRLTVV.

The rearrangement uses TRBV19 and TRBJ1-1; perhaps TRBD1 as D (5 bases). Germline V gives CDR1 LNHDA, CDR2 SQIVND (reference sequence). The CDR3 runs 13 residues. The germline V and J ends were trimmed by 5 bases and 6 bases, with 13 bases remaining between them. Here the CDR3 DNA reads TGTGCCAGTAGTGTGGACAATAGCGCTGAAGCTTTCTTT. Translated, it gives CASSVDNSAEAFF.

V usage is TRBV3-1 (or the pseudogene TRBV3-2) and J usage is TRBJ2-5, with D perhaps matching TRBD1 (5 bases). Germline CDR1 LGHDT, CDR2 YNNKEL (reference sequence). This CDR3 has 14 amino acids. V lost 3 bases to trimming and J lost 4 bases, with 12 bases between them. The CDR3 protein is CASSQIGEGETQYF. CDR3 coding DNA: TGTGCCAGCAGCCAGATAGGGGAAGGAGAGACCCAGTACTTC.

The chain uses TRBV9 and TRBJ2-2; 9 nucleotides match TRBD2. Germline V gene sequence: CDR1 SGDLS, CDR2 YYNGEE. CDR3 length: 16 amino acids. Losses at the gene ends were 3 bases for V and 4 bases for J; bases not matched to a gene: 7. This chain's CDR3 is CASSARVSGSTGELFF. The CDR3 coding sequence is TGTGCCAGCAGCGCAAGGGTTAGCGGGAGCACCGGGGAGCTGTTTTTT.

The CDR3 region has the DNA TGTGCCAGTAGTACCAAGCGGAGGGAGTACACAGATACGCAGTATTTT. Encoded protein: CASSTKRREYTDTQYF. The genes are TRBV19 and TRBJ2-3; D might be TRBD2 (6 bases). The germline V and J ends were trimmed by 4 bases and 2 bases, with 16 bases remaining between them. Germline V gives CDR1 LNHDA, CDR2 SQIVND (reference sequence). The CDR3 spans 16 residues. Full variable domain (remainder filled in from reference TRBV19 and TRBJ2-3): DGGITQSPKYLFRKEGQNVTLSCEQNLNHDAMYWYRQDPGQGLRLIYYSQIVNDFQKGDIAEGYSVSREKKESFPLTVTSAQKNPTAFYLCASSTKRREYTDTQYFGPGTRLTVL.

The chain is built from TRBV19 and TRBJ2-2; TRBD1 might be the D (7 bases). Between the trimmed V and J ends, which lost 8 bases and 3 bases, there was a span of 16 bases. The germline gives CDR1 LNHDA, CDR2 SQIVND (reference sequence). The CDR3 runs 15 residues. CDR3 amino acids: CASLPRDRYTGELFF. The CDR3 DNA reads TGTGCCAGTCTACCGCGGGACAGATACACCGGGGAGCTGTTTTTT.